Below, 31 T cell receptor beta chains from the same sample are listed, as sequenced in a study of control samples from healthy donors and cancer patients. Method: immunoSEQ multiplex PCR; TCRdb's copy keeps in-frame clones and lacks some. The sample has about 140,000 clones; 94% are singletons. The sequenced sample was blood. The receptors originated from a man in his forties or fifties in good health.

The rearrangement links TRBV9 to TRBJ2-6, with D tentatively TRBD1 (6 bases). CDR1 SGDLS and CDR2 YYNGEE come from the germline V gene. Trimming cost V 0 bases and J 5 bases, with 12 bases left between them. The CDR3 spans 16 residues. This CDR3 is CASSVVPGDRANVLTF. CDR3 nucleotide sequence: TGTGCCAGCAGCGTAGTCCCAGGGGACAGGGCCAACGTCCTGACTTTC.

The rearrangement uses TRBV4-3 and TRBJ1-4, with D unresolved. Germline CDR1 LGHNA, CDR2 YSLEER. V was pared by 0 bases and J by 4 bases, with 9 bases between. This CDR3 comprises 15 residues. CDR3 nucleotides: TGCGCCAGCAGCCAAGATAAAGGTTATAATGAAAAACTGTTTTTT. Protein: CASSQDKGYNEKLFF.

This chain connects TRBV4-1 to TRBJ1-2; D call uncertain. The CDR3 spans 14 residues. CDR1 is MGHRA and CDR2 is YSYEKL in the germline V gene. The V end was cut by 1 base, the J end by 0 bases, with 6 bases between. Written as DNA, the CDR3 is TGCGCCAGCAGCCAAGGGCAAGCTAACTATGGCTACACCTTC. As protein: CASSQGQANYGYTF.

The chain employs TRBV14 and TRBJ2-5; no reliable D call. Germline CDR1 SGHDN, CDR2 FVKESK. Trimming pared 4 bases from V and 5 bases from J, leaving 14 bases between. The length of the CDR3 is 14 residues. The CDR3 protein is CASSPLPRTETQYF. For the CDR3, the DNA is TGTGCCAGCAGCCCACTACCCAGAACGGAGACCCAGTACTTC.

The chain combines TRBV7-9 with TRBJ1-1; 7 nucleotides match TRBD1. CDR1 and CDR2 (germline): SEHNR, FQNEAQ (reference sequence). V lost 1 base to trimming and J lost 4 bases; unmatched junction nucleotides: 3. This CDR3 region has 14 residues. CDR3 bases: TGTGCCAGCAGCTTAGGGGCAGGGGGCACTGAAGCTTTCTTT. Translated, it gives CASSLGAGGTEAFF.

J is TRBJ2-7 and V is TRBV14, with 7 bases identical to TRBD1. Trimming removed 4 bases from V and 2 bases from J; junction bases left unmatched: 11. CDR1 is SGHDN, CDR2 FVKESK, per germline. CDR3 size: 16 residues. Here the CDR3 reads CASSPYHRGLTYEQYF. The CDR3 nucleotides are TGTGCCAGCAGCCCCTATCACAGGGGCCTAACCTACGAGCAGTACTTC.

Points on this clone: The DNA is omitted, as the CDR3 cannot be located on it reliably, and the CDR3 follows TCRdb's listing. The genes are TRBV14 and TRBJ2-7. Germline V lookup: CDR1 SGHDN, CDR2 FVKESK. With termini counted, the CDR3 has 13 amino acids. CDR3 amino acids: CASSQDFGYGTIF.

This chain uses TRBV4-3 with TRBJ1-3; D is undetermined. In germline, CDR1 is LGHNA, CDR2 YSLEER. This CDR3 comprises 15 residues. V was clipped by 3 bases and J by 0 bases, with 9 bases between them. CDR3 loop: CASSQDLSSGNTIYF. Written as DNA, the CDR3 is TGCGCCAGCAGCCAGGACTTGAGCTCTGGAAACACCATATATTTT.

The chain has TRBV6-5 and TRBJ1-5, with TRBD1 identical over 7 bases. This CDR3 comprises 15 residues. V lost 4 bases to trimming and J lost 7 bases; unmatched junction nucleotides: 10. Germline V gene lookup returns CDR1 MNHEY and CDR2 SVGAGI. CDR3 loop: CASSLDRAGNQPQHF. The DNA for the CDR3 is TGTGCCAGCAGTTTAGACAGGGCGGGGAACCAGCCCCAGCATTTT.

The V and J genes are TRBV27 and TRBJ2-7, with D maybe TRBD2 (6 bases). The CDR3 has 12 residues. The germline V gene encodes CDR1 MNHEY and CDR2 SMNVEV (reference sequence). V lost 3 bases, J lost 5 bases, and 8 bases lay in between. The DNA for the CDR3 is TGTGCCAGCAGTTTGTCGGGGGACGAGCAGTACTTC. It yields the protein CASSLSGDEQYF.

The CDR3 nucleotides are TGTGCCAGTAGACCTCCGGGAAGCGGGAGGGCATATGAGCAGTTCTTC. It translates to CASRPPGSGRAYEQFF. The genes are TRBV19 and TRBJ2-1; 10 bases match TRBD2. The CDR3 contains 16 residues. V gave up 6 bases and J gave up 8 bases; unmatched junction bases: 13. CDR1 is LNHDA, CDR2 SQIVND, per germline (reference sequence).

This clone was observed once. At one boundary the junction diverges from the germline segment, which might be a read error. The CDR3 protein is CASRLATGELFF. In DNA, the CDR3 is TGCGCCAGCAGATTGGCGACCGGGGAGCTGTTTTTT. The chain employs TRBV5-1 and TRBJ2-2; no firm D call. The CDR3 is made up of 12 amino acids. CDR1 and CDR2 from the germline V gene are SGHRS and YFSETQ. Looking up the rest from reference TRBV5-1 and TRBJ2-2 gives the full variable domain: KAGVTQTPRYLIKTRGQQVTLSCSPISGHRSVSWYQQTPGQGLQFLFEYFSETQRNKGNFPGRFSGRQFSNSRSEMNVSTLELGDSALYLCASRLATGELFFGEGSRLTVL.

The chain combines TRBV5-6 with TRBJ2-2; D gene ambiguous. The CDR3 spans 14 residues. V shed 0 bases and J shed 1 base, with 4 bases lying between them. Germline V lookup: CDR1 SGHDT, CDR2 YYEEEE. The CDR3 DNA reads as TGTGCCAGCAGCTTGGTCATGAACACCGGGGAGCTGTTTTTT. It encodes CASSLVMNTGELFF.

The V call is TRBV5-1, the J call TRBJ1-1; D remains unclear. V dropped 3 bases and J dropped 2 bases, with 11 bases sitting between them. The germline gives CDR1 SGHRS, CDR2 YFSETQ. The CDR3 is made up of 14 amino acids. In nucleotides, the CDR3 is TGCGCCAGCAGCTCGACCGTAATAAACACTGAAGCTTTCTTT. Translated, it gives CASSSTVINTEAFF.

The chain links TRBV10-2 to TRBJ1-2; the D gene is possibly TRBD1 (6 bases). V lost 6 bases and J lost 2, with 13 bases in between. The CDR3 has 14 residues. In germline, CDR1 is WSHSY, CDR2 SAAADI. CDR3 nucleotides: TGCGCCAGCAGACCGGGACATTCCAACTATGGCTACACCTTC. As protein: CASRPGHSNYGYTF.

This clone occurred once. This sequence joins TRBV9 and TRBJ2-1; possibly TRBD1 for D (6 bases). Germline loops: CDR1 SGDLS, CDR2 YYNGEE. V was clipped by 3 bases and J by 4 bases, with 14 bases between them. The CDR3 spans 15 residues. The CDR3 region has the DNA TGTGCCAGCAGCGGGGGTTCAGGGGAGTACAATGAGCAGTTCTTC. Its translation is CASSGGSGEYNEQFF. Drawing the rest from reference TRBV9 and TRBJ2-1, the complete variable domain is DSGVTQTPKHLITATGQRVTLRCSPRSGDLSVYWYQQSLDQGLQFLIQYYNGEERAKGNILERFSAQQFPDLHSELNLSSLELGDSALYFCASSGGSGEYNEQFFGPGTRLTVL.

The V and J genes are TRBV6-2 or TRBV6-3 and TRBJ1-1, with TRBD1 matching over 7 bases. Germline CDR1 is MNHEY and CDR2 is SVGEGT. The trim removed 4 bases at V and 7 bases at J, leaving 6 bases unmatched. The CDR3 spans 13 residues. The CDR3: CASSFSRTGEAFF. DNA for the CDR3: TGTGCCAGCAGTTTCTCGAGGACAGGTGAAGCTTTCTTT.

The chain couples TRBV29-1 to TRBJ2-2, with D maybe TRBD2 (5 bases). Germline CDR1 and CDR2: SQVTM and ANQGSEA. The CDR3 sequence is 14 residues long. Trimming removed 6 bases from V and 3 bases from J, with 14 bases in between. In nucleotides, the CDR3 is TGCAGCGTCCGCCCGGGGTCAGACACCGGGGAGCTGTTTTTT. This encodes CSVRPGSDTGELFF.

The chain links TRBV7-9 to TRBJ1-2, with D possibly TRBD1 on 5 matching bases. Trimming took 3 bases from V and 2 from J, leaving 10 bases between them. Germline V lookup: CDR1 SEHNR, CDR2 FQNEAQ (reference sequence). This CDR3 has 14 residues. In DNA, the CDR3 is TGTGCCAGCAGCTTCGAGACAGCAAACTATGGCTACACCTTC. Translating gives CASSFETANYGYTF.

The gene calls are TRBV6-5 and TRBJ1-4; TRBD1 is a possible D gene (6 bases). Germline V gives CDR1 MNHEY, CDR2 SVGAGI. The CDR3 length is 13 residues. Trimming removed 4 bases at V and 6 bases at J, with 9 bases between. CDR3 sequence reads: CASSLGGDEKLFF. The DNA of the CDR3 is TGTGCCAGCAGTTTAGGGGGTGATGAAAAACTGTTTTTT.

The chain combines TRBV6-5 with TRBJ1-1, with D perhaps matching TRBD1 (5 bases). The CDR3 runs 11 residues. V was pared by 6 bases and J by 4 bases, with 6 bases between. Germline values: CDR1 MNHEY, CDR2 SVGAGI. CDR3 region: CASRRGTEAFF. The CDR3 nucleotides are TGTGCCAGCAGGAGGGGCACTGAAGCTTTCTTT.

The chain is built from TRBV7-2 and TRBJ1-3; possible D gene TRBD1, 6 bases. This CDR3 region has 14 residues. The V end was cut by 4 bases, the J end by 5 bases, with 12 bases between. CDR1 and CDR2 from the germline V gene are SGHTA and FQGNSA. CDR3 DNA sequence: TGTGCCAGCAGCTCCTTGGACAGCAGAAACACCATATATTTT. This codes for CASSSLDSRNTIYF.

V and J are TRBV10-1 and TRBJ1-6, with D possibly being TRBD1 (5 bases). The CDR3 runs 14 residues. The V gene's germline CDR1 is WNHNN and CDR2 SYGVQD (reference sequence). Trimming removed 3 bases from V and 9 bases from J, with 12 bases in between. Here the CDR3 DNA reads TGCGCCAGCAGTGATCTGGGACTTAGTTCACCCCTCCACTTT. This encodes CASSDLGLSSPLHF.

The V and J genes are TRBV4-2 and TRBJ1-4, with TRBD1 as a possible D gene (6 bases). Germline V gene sequence: CDR1 LGHNA, CDR2 YNFKEQ. There are 16 residues in the CDR3. Trimming took off 0 bases at V and 8 bases at J, with 16 bases between the two ends. The CDR3, as DNA: TGTGCCAGCAGCCAAGATTCGGTTGGACAGCTGGAAAAACTGTTTTTT. Its translation: CASSQDSVGQLEKLFF.

J is TRBJ2-1 and V is TRBV6-5, with D maybe TRBD2 (5 bases). This CDR3 is 13 amino acids long. Trimming took 2 bases from V and 6 from J, leaving 8 bases between them. Germline CDR1 is MNHEY and CDR2 is SVGAGI. CDR3 residues: CASSYPGLNEQFF. CDR3 nucleotide sequence: TGTGCCAGCAGTTACCCTGGACTCAATGAGCAGTTCTTC.

This chain connects TRBV13 to TRBJ1-2; tentatively, D is TRBD1 (6 bases). The germline V and J ends were trimmed by 3 bases and 10 bases, with 15 bases remaining between them. Per the germline V gene, CDR1 is PRHDT and CDR2 is FYEKMQ (reference sequence). This CDR3 spans 13 amino acids. The CDR3 protein is CASSFGQGSDYTF. CDR3 DNA sequence: TGTGCCAGCAGCTTTGGGCAGGGGTCCGACTACACCTTC.

This chain uses TRBV6-5 with TRBJ1-3; D unresolved. This CDR3 has 16 amino acids. Germline-derived CDR1 and CDR2 are MNHEY and SVGAGI. Trimming removed 2 bases at V and 0 bases at J, with 11 bases between. CDR3 amino acids: CASSYGSENSGNTIYF. The CDR3 DNA is TGTGCCAGCAGTTACGGGTCGGAGAACTCTGGAAACACCATATATTTT.

This chain joins TRBV5-6 and TRBJ1-1; TRBD1 aligns across 8 bases. Germline trimming cut 5 bases from V and 1 base from J; bases unmatched to any gene: 7. The germline CDR1 and CDR2 sequences are SGHDT and YYEEEE. The CDR3 sequence is 15 residues long. In DNA form, the CDR3 reads TGTGCCAGCAGAGGACAGGGTGGAAAGAACACTGAAGCTTTCTTT. Protein sequence: CASRGQGGKNTEAFF.

The V and J genes are TRBV12-3 or TRBV12-4 and TRBJ2-5; perhaps TRBD1 as D (5 bases). The V end lost 2 bases, the J end lost 3 bases, and 7 bases lay between the germline ends. CDR3 size: 13 residues. In DNA form, the CDR3 reads TGTGCCAGCAGTTTAATAGGGGAAGAGACCCAGTACTTC. It codes for CASSLIGEETQYF.

V and J are TRBV4-3 and TRBJ2-5, with D uncertain. Germline V lookup: CDR1 LGHNA, CDR2 YSLEER. V was shortened by 1 base and J by 2 bases, with 17 bases between the two germline ends. The CDR3 is 17 residues long. As DNA, the CDR3 is TGCGCCAGCAGCCAAGGGGTTGGTCTTAGGCAGCAAGAGACCCAGTACTTC. As protein: CASSQGVGLRQQETQYF.

The chain joins TRBV5-3 to TRBJ2-7, with TRBD2 matching 8 bases. TRBV5-3 is assigned to the ORF class and has an uncertain function. The junction had 7 bases not matched to a gene; V was cut back by 1 base and J by 4 bases. This CDR3 is built from 15 residues. The CDR3 DNA follows: TGTGCCAGAAGCTTGTTATTGCGGGAGGAATACGAGCAGTACTTC. Encoded protein: CARSLLLREEYEQYF.